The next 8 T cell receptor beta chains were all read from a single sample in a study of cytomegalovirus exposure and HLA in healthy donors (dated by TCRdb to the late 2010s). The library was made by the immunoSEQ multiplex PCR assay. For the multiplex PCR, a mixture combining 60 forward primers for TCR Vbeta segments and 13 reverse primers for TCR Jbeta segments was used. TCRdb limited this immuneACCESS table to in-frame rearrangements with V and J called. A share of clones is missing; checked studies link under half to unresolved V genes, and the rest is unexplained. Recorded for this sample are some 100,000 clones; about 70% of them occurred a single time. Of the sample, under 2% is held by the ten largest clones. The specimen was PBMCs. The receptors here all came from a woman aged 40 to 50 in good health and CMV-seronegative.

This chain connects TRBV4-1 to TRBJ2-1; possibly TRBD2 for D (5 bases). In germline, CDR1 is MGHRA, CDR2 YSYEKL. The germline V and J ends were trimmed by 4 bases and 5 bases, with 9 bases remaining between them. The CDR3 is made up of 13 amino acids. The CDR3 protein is CASSLLRDNEQFF. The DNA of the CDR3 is TGCGCCAGCAGCCTCCTGAGGGACAATGAGCAGTTCTTC.

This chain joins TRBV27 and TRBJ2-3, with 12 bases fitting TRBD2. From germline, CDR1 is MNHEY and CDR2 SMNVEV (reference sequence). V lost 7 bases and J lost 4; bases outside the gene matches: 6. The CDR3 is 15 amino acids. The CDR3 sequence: CASTRLAGAADTQYF. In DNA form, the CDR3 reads TGTGCCAGCACTAGACTAGCGGGAGCAGCAGATACGCAGTATTTT.

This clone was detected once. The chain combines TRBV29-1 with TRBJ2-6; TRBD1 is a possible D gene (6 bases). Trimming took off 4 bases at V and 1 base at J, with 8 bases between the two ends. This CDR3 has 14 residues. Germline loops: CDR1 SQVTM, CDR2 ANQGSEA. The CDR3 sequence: CSVAGESGANVLTF. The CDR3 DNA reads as TGCAGCGTTGCAGGGGAGTCTGGGGCCAACGTCCTGACTTTC.

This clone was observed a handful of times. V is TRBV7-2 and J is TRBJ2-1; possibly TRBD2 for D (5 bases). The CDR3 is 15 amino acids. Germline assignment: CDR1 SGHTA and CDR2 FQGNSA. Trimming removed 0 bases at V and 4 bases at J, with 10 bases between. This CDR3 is CASSLAGSGYNEQFF. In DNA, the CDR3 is TGTGCCAGCAGCTTAGCTGGGAGCGGTTACAATGAGCAGTTCTTC.

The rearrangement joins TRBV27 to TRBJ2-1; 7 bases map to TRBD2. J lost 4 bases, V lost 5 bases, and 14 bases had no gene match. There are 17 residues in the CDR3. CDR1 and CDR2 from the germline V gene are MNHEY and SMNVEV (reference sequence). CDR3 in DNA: TGTGCCAGCAGTCCGATGACTAGCTTTCGATCTTACAATGAGCAGTTCTTC. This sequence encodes CASSPMTSFRSYNEQFF.

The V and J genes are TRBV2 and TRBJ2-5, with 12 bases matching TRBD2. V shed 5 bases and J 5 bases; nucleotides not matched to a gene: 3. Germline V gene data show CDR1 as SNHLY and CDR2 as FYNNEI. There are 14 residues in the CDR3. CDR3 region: CASSYGTSGETQYF. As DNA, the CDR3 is TGTGCCAGCAGTTATGGGACTAGCGGGGAGACCCAGTACTTC.

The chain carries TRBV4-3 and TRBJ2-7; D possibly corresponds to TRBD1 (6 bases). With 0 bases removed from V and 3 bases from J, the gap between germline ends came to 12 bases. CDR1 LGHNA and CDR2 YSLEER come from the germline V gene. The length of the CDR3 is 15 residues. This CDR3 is CASSQDRQGSYEQYF. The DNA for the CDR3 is TGCGCCAGCAGCCAAGATCGGCAGGGGAGCTACGAGCAGTACTTC.

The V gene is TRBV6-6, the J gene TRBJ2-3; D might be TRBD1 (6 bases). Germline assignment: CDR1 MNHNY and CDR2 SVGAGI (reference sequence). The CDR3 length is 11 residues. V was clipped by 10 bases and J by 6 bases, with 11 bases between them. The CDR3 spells CATTTGDTQYF. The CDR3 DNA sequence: TGTGCCACTACCACAGGGGATACGCAGTATTTT.